A single sample is the source of the 19 T cell receptor beta chains below, sequenced in a study of blood T cell repertoires in COVID-19. Clones were read by immunoSEQ multiplex PCR, and TCRdb kept only the in-frame ones, dropping some. Counted here are roughly 250,000 clones, 87% occurring once; the ten biggest clones make up under 6.5%. The specimen sequenced was PBMCs or T cells enriched from blood (not recorded which). These receptors all come from a woman younger than 45 with acute COVID-19.

The chain employs TRBV5-1 and TRBJ1-4; 7 nucleotides match TRBD1. This CDR3 has 13 amino acids. Trimming at V came to 4 bases and at J to 7 bases, leaving 4 bases not matched to a gene. CDR1 is SGHRS and CDR2 is YFSETQ in the germline V gene. For the CDR3, the DNA is TGCGCCAGCAGCCAGGGGGGTGGTGAAAAACTGTTTTTT. Residues: CASSQGGGEKLFF.

The chain couples TRBV19 to TRBJ2-3, with 7 nucleotides matching TRBD2. The CDR3 is made up of 16 amino acids. Per the germline V gene, CDR1 is LNHDA and CDR2 is SQIVND (reference sequence). The V gene end was trimmed by 3 bases and the J gene end by 1 base; junction bases not matched to a gene: 7. CDR3 loop: CASSIQAGAGTDTQYF. Here the CDR3 DNA reads TGTGCCAGTAGTATTCAGGCGGGAGCGGGCACAGATACGCAGTATTTT.

This clone was seen a few times. For the CDR3, the DNA is TGTGCCAGCAGTTTAGGGCTGTCGAACACCGGGGAGCTGTTTTTT. Protein: CASSLGLSNTGELFF. The J gene is TRBJ2-2, the V gene TRBV28; D ambiguous. Deletions cut 2 bases from V and 0 bases from J, with 7 bases between. This CDR3 contains 15 residues. Germline CDR1 is MDHEN and CDR2 is SYDVKM.

The J gene is TRBJ2-1, the V gene TRBV7-8; the D gene is possibly TRBD1 (6 bases). This CDR3 is 16 amino acids long. Trimming cost V 5 bases and J 0 bases, with 14 bases left between them. From germline, CDR1 is SGHVS and CDR2 FQNEAQ. This CDR3 is CASSRTGTSSYNEQFF. The DNA of the CDR3 is TGTGCCAGCAGCCGCACCGGGACAAGCTCCTACAATGAGCAGTTCTTC.

CDR3 protein: CASSLGGFGNTIYF. In DNA, the CDR3 is TGTGCCAGCAGCTTAGGAGGGTTTGGAAACACCATATATTTT. V is TRBV11-3 and J is TRBJ1-3; no clear D gene. Deletions cut 1 base from V and 3 bases from J, with 7 bases between. Germline V gene lookup returns CDR1 SGHNT and CDR2 YENEEA. CDR3 length equals 14 residues.

This clone came up a few times. The rearrangement links TRBV18 to TRBJ1-1; a weak D match, TRBD1 (5 bases). Trimming cost V 5 bases and J 6 bases, with 16 bases left between them. Germline V CDR1 and CDR2: KGHSH, LQKENI. The CDR3 sequence is 14 residues long. The CDR3 nucleotides read TGTGCCAGCTCAGGCGGACAACCGCCGGCTGAAGCTTTCTTT. The encoded protein is CASSGGQPPAEAFF.

V usage is TRBV3-1 (or the pseudogene TRBV3-2) and J usage is TRBJ2-1; D is unclear. CDR1 is LGHDT, CDR2 YNNKEL, per germline (reference sequence). Trimming stripped 0 bases from V and 9 bases from J, with 9 bases between. This CDR3 is built from 13 residues. CDR3 in amino acids: CASSQDQRSEQFF. CDR3 in DNA: TGTGCCAGCAGCCAAGACCAGAGGAGTGAGCAGTTCTTC.

This chain joins TRBV3-1 (or the pseudogene TRBV3-2) and TRBJ1-3; weak D call: TRBD1 (5 bases). Germline V CDR1 and CDR2: LGHDT, YNNKEL (reference sequence). CDR3 size: 16 residues. V shed 4 bases and J shed 1 base, with 14 bases lying between them. The CDR3 loop reads CASSRMGGRSGNTIYF. CDR3 coding DNA: TGTGCCAGCAGCCGGATGGGGGGGAGGTCTGGAAACACCATATATTTT.

The rearrangement uses TRBV27 and TRBJ2-3; tentative D call: TRBD2 (7 bases). V was cut by 3 bases and J by 3 bases, with 16 bases left in between. CDR1 and CDR2 (germline): MNHEY, SMNVEV (reference sequence). This CDR3 is built from 16 residues. CDR3 sequence: CASSLSWGGPTDTQYF. Here the CDR3 DNA reads TGTGCCAGCAGTTTGTCCTGGGGGGGGCCAACAGATACGCAGTATTTT.

The chain combines TRBV2 with TRBJ2-3; D is possibly TRBD2 (6 bases). The germline gives CDR1 SNHLY, CDR2 FYNNEI. This CDR3 is built from 17 residues. V was shortened by 6 bases and J by 6 bases, with 25 bases between the two germline ends. CDR3 in amino acids: CASSVASGTPIRDTQYF. The CDR3 DNA follows: TGTGCCAGCAGCGTGGCTTCCGGGACTCCTATTAGGGATACGCAGTATTTT.

The chain couples TRBV10-1 to TRBJ1-1; D is possibly TRBD1 (5 bases). The V gene's germline CDR1 is WNHNN and CDR2 SYGVQD (reference sequence). The V gene lost 3 bases and the J gene lost 2 bases, with 13 bases spanning the gap. The CDR3 spans 15 residues. CDR3 sequence (DNA): TGCGCCAGCAGTGACCCCTCCGGGGGTAACACTGAAGCTTTCTTT. Its translation: CASSDPSGGNTEAFF.

The chain recombines TRBV5-1 with TRBJ1-2, with TRBD1 matching over 7 bases. There are 12 residues in the CDR3. The germline CDR1 and CDR2 sequences are SGHRS and YFSETQ. The V gene end was trimmed by 2 bases and the J gene end by 8 bases; junction bases not matched to a gene: 3. The CDR3 reads CASSLPGQGYTF. The CDR3 bases are TGCGCCAGCAGCTTACCGGGACAGGGCTACACCTTC.

This chain links TRBV20-1 with TRBJ2-1; a weak D match, TRBD2 (6 bases). Germline V lookup: CDR1 DFQATT, CDR2 SNEGSKA (reference sequence). V gave up 3 bases and J gave up 0 bases, with 9 bases separating them. The CDR3 consists of 14 residues. CDR3 sequence reads: CSASPSASYNEQFF. CDR3 nucleotides: TGCAGTGCTAGTCCTAGCGCCTCCTACAATGAGCAGTTCTTC.

The chain recombines TRBV27 with TRBJ2-7, with D possibly TRBD2 on 5 matching bases. Germline loops: CDR1 MNHEY, CDR2 SMNVEV (reference sequence). The CDR3 spans 15 residues. V was clipped by 2 bases and J by 5 bases, with 16 bases between them. DNA for the CDR3: TGTGCCAGCAGTTTAGTCCCACTAGGTTTCAACGAGCAGTACTTC. Translating it yields CASSLVPLGFNEQYF.

This chain joins TRBV30 and TRBJ2-1, with 7 bases matching TRBD1. From germline, CDR1 is GTSNPN and CDR2 SVGIG (reference sequence). The CDR3 consists of 14 residues. The trim removed 0 bases at V and 3 bases at J, leaving 2 bases unmatched. In DNA form, the CDR3 reads TGTGCCTGGAGTGTGGGGACAGACTACAATGAGCAGTTCTTC. Encoded protein: CAWSVGTDYNEQFF. The full variable domain, in which reference TRBV30 and TRBJ2-1 provide the parts outside the CDR3, is SQTIHQWPATLVQPVGSPLSLECTVEGTSNPNLYWYRQAAGRGLQLLFYSVGIGQISSEVPQNLSASRPQDRQFILSSKKLLLSDSGFYLCAWSVGTDYNEQFFGPGTRLTVL.

The chain combines TRBV5-1 with TRBJ2-1; the D gene is possibly TRBD1 (6 bases). CDR1 and CDR2 (germline): SGHRS, YFSETQ. The CDR3 covers 14 residues. Between the trimmed V and J ends, which lost 0 bases and 9 bases, there was a span of 13 bases. CDR3 nucleotide sequence: TGCGCCAGCAGCTTGGCAACAGGGTCTGGTGAGCAGTTCTTC. Amino acids: CASSLATGSGEQFF.

This chain links TRBV10-3 with TRBJ1-2, with 10 positions matching TRBD1. The V gene's germline CDR1 is ENHRY and CDR2 SYGVKD. This CDR3 has 15 residues. Germline trimming cut 2 bases from V and 7 bases from J; bases unmatched to any gene: 7. In nucleotides, the CDR3 is TGTGCCATCAGTGAGGGGCAGACAGGGGGCTTTGGCTACACCTTC. It is translated as CAISEGQTGGFGYTF.

V and J are TRBV2 and TRBJ2-3, with D perhaps TRBD2 (6 bases). Trimming pared 8 bases from V and 9 bases from J, leaving 21 bases between. This CDR3 contains 14 residues. CDR1 and CDR2 from the germline V gene are SNHLY and FYNNEI. CDR3 region: CASLGLTEVRTQYF. The CDR3 DNA reads TGTGCCAGCTTGGGACTCACCGAAGTCCGGACGCAGTATTTT.

The chain is built from TRBV7-3 and TRBJ2-5, with TRBD2 matching over 8 bases. There are 19 residues in the CDR3. In germline, CDR1 is SGHTA, CDR2 FQGTGA. With V trimmed by 1 base and J by 5 bases, 18 bases remained unmatched. The CDR3 loop is CASSLNGGVGSGVGETQYF. The CDR3 DNA sequence: TGTGCCAGCAGCTTAAACGGCGGGGTTGGTAGCGGGGTCGGGGAGACCCAGTACTTC.